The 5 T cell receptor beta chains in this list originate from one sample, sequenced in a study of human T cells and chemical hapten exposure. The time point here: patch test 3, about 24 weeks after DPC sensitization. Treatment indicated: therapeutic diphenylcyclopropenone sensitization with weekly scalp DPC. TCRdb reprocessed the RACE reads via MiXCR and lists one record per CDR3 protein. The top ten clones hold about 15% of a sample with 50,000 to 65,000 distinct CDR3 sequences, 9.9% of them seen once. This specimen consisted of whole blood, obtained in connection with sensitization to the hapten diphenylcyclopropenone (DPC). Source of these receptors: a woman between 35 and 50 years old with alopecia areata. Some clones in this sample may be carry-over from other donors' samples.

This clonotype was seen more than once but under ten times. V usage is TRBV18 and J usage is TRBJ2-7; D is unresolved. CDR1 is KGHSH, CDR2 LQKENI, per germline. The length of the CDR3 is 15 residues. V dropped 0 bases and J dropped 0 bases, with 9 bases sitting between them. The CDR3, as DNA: TGTGCCAGCTCACCACCAGGCAGAAGCTCCTACGAGCAGTACTTC. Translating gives CASSPPGRSSYEQYF. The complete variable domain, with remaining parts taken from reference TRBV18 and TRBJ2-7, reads NAGVMQNPRHLVRRRGQEARLRCSPMKGHSHVYWYRQLPEEGLKFMVYLQKENIIDESGMPKERFSAEFPKEGPSILRIQQVVRGDSAAYFCASSPPGRSSYEQYFGPGTRLTVT.

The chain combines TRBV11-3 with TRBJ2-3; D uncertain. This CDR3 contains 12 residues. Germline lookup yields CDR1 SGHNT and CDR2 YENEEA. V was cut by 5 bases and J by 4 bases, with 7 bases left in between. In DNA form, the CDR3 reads TGTGCCAGCAGCCCAGACCCAGATACGCAGTATTTT. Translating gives CASSPDPDTQYF.

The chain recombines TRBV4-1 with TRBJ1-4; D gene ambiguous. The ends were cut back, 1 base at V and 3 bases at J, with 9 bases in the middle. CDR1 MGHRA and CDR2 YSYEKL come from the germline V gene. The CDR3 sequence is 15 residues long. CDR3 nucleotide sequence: TGCGCCAGCAGCCAAGGATCCAGCCCTAATGAAAAACTGTTTTTT. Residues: CASSQGSSPNEKLFF.

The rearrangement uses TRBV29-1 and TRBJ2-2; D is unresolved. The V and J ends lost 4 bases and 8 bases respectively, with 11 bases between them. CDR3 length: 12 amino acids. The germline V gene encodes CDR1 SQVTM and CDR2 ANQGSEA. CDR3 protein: CSVVKAPGELFF. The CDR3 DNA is TGCAGCGTTGTCAAGGCCCCGGGGGAGCTGTTTTTT.

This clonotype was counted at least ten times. The CDR3, as DNA: TGCAGCGTTGCCTCCGGGGGGGGATTAAACACCGGGGAGCTGTTTTTT. Translating gives CSVASGGGLNTGELFF. This chain links TRBV29-1 with TRBJ2-2; the match to TRBD2 covers 8 bases. V was pared by 4 bases and J by 2 bases, with 9 bases of the junction left unmatched. Per the germline V gene, CDR1 is SQVTM and CDR2 is ANQGSEA. The CDR3 runs to 16 residues.